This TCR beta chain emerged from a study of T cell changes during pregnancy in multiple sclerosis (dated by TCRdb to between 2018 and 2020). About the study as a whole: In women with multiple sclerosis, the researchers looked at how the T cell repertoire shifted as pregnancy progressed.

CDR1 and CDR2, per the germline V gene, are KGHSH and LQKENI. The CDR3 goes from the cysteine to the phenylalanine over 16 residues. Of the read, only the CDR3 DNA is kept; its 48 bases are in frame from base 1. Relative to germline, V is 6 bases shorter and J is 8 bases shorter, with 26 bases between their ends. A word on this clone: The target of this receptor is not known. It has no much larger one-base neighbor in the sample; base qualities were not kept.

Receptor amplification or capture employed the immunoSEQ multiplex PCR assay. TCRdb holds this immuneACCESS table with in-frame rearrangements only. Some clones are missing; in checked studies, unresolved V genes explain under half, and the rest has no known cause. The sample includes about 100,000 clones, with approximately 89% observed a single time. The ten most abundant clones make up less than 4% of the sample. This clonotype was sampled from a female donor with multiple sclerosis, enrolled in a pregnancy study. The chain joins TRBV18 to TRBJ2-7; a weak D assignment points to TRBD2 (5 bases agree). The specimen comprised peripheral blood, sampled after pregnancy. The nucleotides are TGTGCCAGCTCTCCTTCCACCGACTACACCACGCTCAAGCAGTACTTC. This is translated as CASSPSTDYTTLKQYF.